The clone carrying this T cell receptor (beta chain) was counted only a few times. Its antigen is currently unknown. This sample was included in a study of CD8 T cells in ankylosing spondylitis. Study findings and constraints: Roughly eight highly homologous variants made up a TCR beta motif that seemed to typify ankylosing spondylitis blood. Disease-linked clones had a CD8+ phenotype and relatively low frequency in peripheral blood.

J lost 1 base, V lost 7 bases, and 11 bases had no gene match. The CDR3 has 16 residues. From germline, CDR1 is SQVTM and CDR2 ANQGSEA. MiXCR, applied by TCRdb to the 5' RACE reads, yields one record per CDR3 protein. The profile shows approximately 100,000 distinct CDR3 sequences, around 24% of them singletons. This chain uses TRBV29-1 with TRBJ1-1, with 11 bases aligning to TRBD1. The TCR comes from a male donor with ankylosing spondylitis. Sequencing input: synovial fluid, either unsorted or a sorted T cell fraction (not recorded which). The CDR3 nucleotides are TGCAGCGGACGGACAGGGGGCGTTCTTAGGAACACTGAAGCTTTCTTT. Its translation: CSGRTGGVLRNTEAFF.